This TCR beta chain was obtained from a study of CD8 T cells in ankylosing spondylitis. The CDR3 has 15 residues. CDR1 and CDR2 (germline): SGHAT, FQNNGV. V was trimmed by 1 base and J by 7 bases, leaving 15 bases between them. TCRdb reanalysed the 5' RACE reads using MiXCR and keeps one entry per CDR3 protein. The table includes roughly 230,000 distinct CDR3 sequences, over 9.5% detected once. V is TRBV11-2 and J is TRBJ2-3; a possible D gene is TRBD2 (6 bases). This TCR was sampled from a male donor with ankylosing spondylitis or in good health (not recorded which). The material sequenced was blood, either unsorted or a sorted T cell fraction (not recorded which). CDR3 DNA: TGTGCCAGCAGCTTAGCTGGGACTTTTGGATATACGCAGTATTTT. As protein: CASSLAGTFGYTQYF.